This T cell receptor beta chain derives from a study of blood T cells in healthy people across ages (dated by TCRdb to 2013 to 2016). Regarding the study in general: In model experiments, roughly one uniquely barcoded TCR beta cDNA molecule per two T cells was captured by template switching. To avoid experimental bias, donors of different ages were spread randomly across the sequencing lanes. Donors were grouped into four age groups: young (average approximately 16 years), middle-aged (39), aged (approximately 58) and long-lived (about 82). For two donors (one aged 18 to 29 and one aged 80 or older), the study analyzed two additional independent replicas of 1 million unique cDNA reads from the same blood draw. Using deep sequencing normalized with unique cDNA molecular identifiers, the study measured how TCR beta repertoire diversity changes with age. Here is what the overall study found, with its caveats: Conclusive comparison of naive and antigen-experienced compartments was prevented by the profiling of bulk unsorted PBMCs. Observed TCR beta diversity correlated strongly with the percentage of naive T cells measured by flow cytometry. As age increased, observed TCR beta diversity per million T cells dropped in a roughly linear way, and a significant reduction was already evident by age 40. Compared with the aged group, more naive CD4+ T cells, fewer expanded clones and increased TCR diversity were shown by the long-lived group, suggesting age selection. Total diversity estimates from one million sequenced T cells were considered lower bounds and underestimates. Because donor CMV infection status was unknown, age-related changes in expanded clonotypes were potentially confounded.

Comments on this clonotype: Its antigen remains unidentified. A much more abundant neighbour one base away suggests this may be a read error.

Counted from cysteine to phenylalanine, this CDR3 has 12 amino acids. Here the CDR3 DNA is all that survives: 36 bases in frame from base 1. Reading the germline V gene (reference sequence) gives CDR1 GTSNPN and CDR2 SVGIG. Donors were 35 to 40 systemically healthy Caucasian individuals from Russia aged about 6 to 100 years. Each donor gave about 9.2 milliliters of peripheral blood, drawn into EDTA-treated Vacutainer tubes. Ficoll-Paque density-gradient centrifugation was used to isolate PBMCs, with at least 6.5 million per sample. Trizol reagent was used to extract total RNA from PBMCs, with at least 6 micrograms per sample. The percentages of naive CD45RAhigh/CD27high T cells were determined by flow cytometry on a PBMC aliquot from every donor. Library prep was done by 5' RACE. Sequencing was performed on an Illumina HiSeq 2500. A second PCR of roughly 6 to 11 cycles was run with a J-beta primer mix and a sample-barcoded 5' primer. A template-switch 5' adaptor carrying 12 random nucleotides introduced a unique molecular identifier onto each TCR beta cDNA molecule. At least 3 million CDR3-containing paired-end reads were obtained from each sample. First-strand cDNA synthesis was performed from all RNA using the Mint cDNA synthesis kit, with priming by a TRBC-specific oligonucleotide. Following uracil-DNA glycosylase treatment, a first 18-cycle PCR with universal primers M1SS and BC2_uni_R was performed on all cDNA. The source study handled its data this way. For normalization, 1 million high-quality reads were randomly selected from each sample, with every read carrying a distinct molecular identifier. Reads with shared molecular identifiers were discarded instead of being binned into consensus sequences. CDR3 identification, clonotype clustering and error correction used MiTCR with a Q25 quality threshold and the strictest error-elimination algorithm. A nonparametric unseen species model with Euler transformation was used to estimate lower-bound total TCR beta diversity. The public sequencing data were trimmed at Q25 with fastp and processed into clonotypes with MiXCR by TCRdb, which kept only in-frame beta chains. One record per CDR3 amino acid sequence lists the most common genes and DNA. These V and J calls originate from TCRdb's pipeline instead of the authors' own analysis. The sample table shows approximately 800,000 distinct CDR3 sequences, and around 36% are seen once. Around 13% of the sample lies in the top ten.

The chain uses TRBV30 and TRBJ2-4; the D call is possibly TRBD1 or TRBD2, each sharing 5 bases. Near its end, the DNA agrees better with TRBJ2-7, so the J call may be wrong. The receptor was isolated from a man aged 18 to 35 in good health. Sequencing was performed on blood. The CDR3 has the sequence CAGTRAPYEQYF. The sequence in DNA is TGTGCCGGGACCAGGGCACCCTACGAGCAGTACTTC.